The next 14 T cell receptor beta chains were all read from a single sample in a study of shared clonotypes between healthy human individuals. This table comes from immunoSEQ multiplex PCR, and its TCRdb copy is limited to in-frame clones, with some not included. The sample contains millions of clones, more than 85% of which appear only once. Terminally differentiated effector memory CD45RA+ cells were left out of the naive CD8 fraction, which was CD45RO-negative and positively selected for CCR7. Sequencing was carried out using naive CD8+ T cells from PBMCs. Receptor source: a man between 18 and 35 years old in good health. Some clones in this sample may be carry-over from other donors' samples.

CDR3 coding DNA: TGTGCCAGCAGCCGGGCCGGGCCCCCCACAGATACGCAGTATTTT. This gives the protein CASSRAGPPTDTQYF. This chain joins TRBV28 and TRBJ2-3; D ambiguous. Trimming took off 6 bases at V and 2 bases at J, with 15 bases between the two ends. CDR1 is MDHEN, CDR2 SYDVKM, per germline. The CDR3 loop spans 15 amino acids.

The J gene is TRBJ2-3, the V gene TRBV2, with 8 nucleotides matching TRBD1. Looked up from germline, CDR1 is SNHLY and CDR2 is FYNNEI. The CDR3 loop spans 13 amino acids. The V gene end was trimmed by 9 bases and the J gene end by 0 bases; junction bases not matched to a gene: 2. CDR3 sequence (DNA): TGTGCCAGAAGACAGGGGAGCACAGATACGCAGTATTTT. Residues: CARRQGSTDTQYF.

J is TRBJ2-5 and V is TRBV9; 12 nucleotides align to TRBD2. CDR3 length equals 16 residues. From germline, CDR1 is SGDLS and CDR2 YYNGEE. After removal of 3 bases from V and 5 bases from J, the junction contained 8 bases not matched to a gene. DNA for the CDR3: TGTGCCAGCAGCGCCTCTAGCGGGAGGGCCGGGGAGACCCAGTACTTC. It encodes CASSASSGRAGETQYF.

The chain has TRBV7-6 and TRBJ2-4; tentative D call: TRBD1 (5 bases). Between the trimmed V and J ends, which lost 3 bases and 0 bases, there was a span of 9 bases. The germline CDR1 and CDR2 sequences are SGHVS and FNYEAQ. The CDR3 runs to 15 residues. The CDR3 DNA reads TGTGCCAGCAGCTTGGGGCACTTAGCCAAAAACATTCAGTACTTC. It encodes CASSLGHLAKNIQYF.

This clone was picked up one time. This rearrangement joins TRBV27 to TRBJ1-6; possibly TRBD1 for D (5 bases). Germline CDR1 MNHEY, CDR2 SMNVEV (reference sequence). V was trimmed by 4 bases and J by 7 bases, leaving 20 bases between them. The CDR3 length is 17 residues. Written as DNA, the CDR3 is TGTGCCAGCAGTTCCCTCTGGGGCCAGGCTCGGAATTCACCCCTCCACTTT. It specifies CASSSLWGQARNSPLHF.

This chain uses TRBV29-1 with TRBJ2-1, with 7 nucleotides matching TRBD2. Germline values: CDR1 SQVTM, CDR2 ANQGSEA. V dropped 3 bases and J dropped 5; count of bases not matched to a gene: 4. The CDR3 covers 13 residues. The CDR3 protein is CSVEKGGNNEQFF. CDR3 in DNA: TGCAGCGTTGAGAAGGGAGGGAACAATGAGCAGTTCTTC.

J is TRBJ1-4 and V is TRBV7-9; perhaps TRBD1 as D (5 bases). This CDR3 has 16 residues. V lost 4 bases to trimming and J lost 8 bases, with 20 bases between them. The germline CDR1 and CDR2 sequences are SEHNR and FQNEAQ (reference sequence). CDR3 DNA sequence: TGTGCCAGCAGCTCCATCGAGCTCACCCAGGGCGAAAAACTGTTTTTT. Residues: CASSSIELTQGEKLFF.

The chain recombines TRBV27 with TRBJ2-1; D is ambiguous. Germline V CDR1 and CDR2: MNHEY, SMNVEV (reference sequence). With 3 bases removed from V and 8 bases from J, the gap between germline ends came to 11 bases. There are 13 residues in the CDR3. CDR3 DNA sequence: TGTGCCAGCAGTTTCCGGCCGGTGGATGAGCAGTTCTTC. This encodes CASSFRPVDEQFF.

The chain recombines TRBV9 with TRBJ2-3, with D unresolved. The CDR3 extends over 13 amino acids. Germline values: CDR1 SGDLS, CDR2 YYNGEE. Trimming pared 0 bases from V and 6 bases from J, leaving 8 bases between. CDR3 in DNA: TGTGCCAGCAGCGTAGATGGGTCCGATACGCAGTATTTT. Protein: CASSVDGSDTQYF.

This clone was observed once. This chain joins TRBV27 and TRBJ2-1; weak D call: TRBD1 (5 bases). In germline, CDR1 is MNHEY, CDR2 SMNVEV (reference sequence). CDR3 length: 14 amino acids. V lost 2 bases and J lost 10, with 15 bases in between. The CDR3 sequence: CASSLAVQGVEQFF. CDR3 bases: TGTGCCAGCAGTTTAGCGGTGCAGGGTGTAGAGCAGTTCTTC.

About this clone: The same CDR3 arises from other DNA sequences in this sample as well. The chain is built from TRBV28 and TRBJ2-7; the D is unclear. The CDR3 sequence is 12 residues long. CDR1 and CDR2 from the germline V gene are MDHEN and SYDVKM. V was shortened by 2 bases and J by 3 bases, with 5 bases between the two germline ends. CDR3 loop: CASSLEDYEQYF. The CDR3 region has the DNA TGTGCCAGCAGTTTAGAAGACTACGAGCAGTACTTC. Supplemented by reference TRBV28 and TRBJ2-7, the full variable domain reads DVKVTQSSRYLVKRTGEKVFLECVQDMDHENMFWYRQDPGLGLRLIYFSYDVKMKEKGDIPEGYSVSREKKERFSLILESASTNQTSMYLCASSLEDYEQYFGPGTRLTVT.

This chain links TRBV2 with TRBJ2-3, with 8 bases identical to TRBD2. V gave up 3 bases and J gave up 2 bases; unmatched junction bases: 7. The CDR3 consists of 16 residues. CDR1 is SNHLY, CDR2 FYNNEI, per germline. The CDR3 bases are TGTGCCAGCAGTGATGTACTAGCGGTTTTCACAGATACGCAGTATTTT. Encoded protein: CASSDVLAVFTDTQYF.

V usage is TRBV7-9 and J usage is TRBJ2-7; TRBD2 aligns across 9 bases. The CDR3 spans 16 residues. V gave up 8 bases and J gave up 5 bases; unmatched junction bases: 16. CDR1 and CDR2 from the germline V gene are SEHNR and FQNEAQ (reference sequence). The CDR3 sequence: CASVKAGGPIGDEQYF. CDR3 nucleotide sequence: TGTGCCAGCGTCAAGGCGGGAGGGCCGATAGGGGACGAGCAGTACTTC.

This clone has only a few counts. CDR3: CASSLSGDPYNEQFF. The DNA for the CDR3 is TGTGCCAGCAGCTTATCAGGGGACCCCTACAATGAGCAGTTCTTC. The rearrangement uses TRBV7-9 and TRBJ2-1, with D perhaps TRBD1 (6 bases). V gave up 2 bases and J gave up 2 bases, with 10 bases separating them. The CDR3 is 15 amino acids. The germline V gene has CDR1 SEHNR and CDR2 FQNEAQ (reference sequence).